This T cell receptor (beta chain) was observed in a study of cytomegalovirus exposure and HLA in healthy donors. Looking at the study overall: Counted in an early data release were 75 million to 85 million unique TCRs from HLA-typed donors. Study-wide results and caveats: Analyzed later, most CMV-associated TCR beta chains appeared HLA-restricted.

A multiplex PCR was run with 60 Vbeta primers and 13 Jbeta primers. The assay was immunoSEQ multiplex PCR, and TCRdb's table has in-frame clones only and misses some. The table includes about 76,000 clones, about 66% detected once. Comment on this clone: Antigen: not known.

The source is a man in his sixties in good health and CMV-seropositive. The sequenced sample was PBMCs.

The CDR3 here is CASSSDRVGYEQYF. The CDR3 bases are TGTGCCAGCAGCTCGGACAGGGTGGGATACGAGCAGTACTTC. The chain has TRBV11-2 and TRBJ2-7; 8 nucleotides agree with TRBD1. Germline loops: CDR1 SGHAT, CDR2 FQNNGV. There are 14 residues in the CDR3. V gave up 4 bases and J gave up 4 bases; unmatched junction bases: 6.